A selection of T cell receptor beta chains follows, all from one sample in a study of STAT3 mutations in large granular lymphocyte leukemia. TCRdb keeps only in-frame clones here, not all; method: immunoSEQ multiplex PCR. This sample yields around 8,000 clones, of which 75% to 95% are seen a single time; under 50% belongs to the top ten. Sequenced: peripheral blood mononuclear cells. All receptors come from a man aged 50 to 60 with T-cell large granular lymphocyte leukemia. Some clones in this sample may be carry-over from other donors' samples. The CDR3 runs from the conserved cysteine through the conserved F or W. A D gene is named only where the DNA matches it firmly. Clone size appears in some rows only: once, few, many, or a class for an expanded clone.

clone_size d_call j_call v_call cdr3_aa cdr3_nt
. . TRBJ2-5 TRBV5-1 CASSLYQETQYF TGCGCCAGCAGCTTGTACCAAGAGACCCAGTACTTC
. . TRBJ1-2 TRBV7-9 CASSLPLNYGYTF TGTGCCAGCAGCTTGCCCCTTAACTATGGCTACACCTTC
. TRBD1 TRBJ2-1 TRBV18 CASSPFRGQGYNEQFF TGTGCCAGCTCACCGTTCAGGGGGCAAGGTTACAATGAGCAGTTCTTC
. TRBD2 TRBJ2-2 TRBV6-5 CASSYSSGGGTGELFF TGTGCCAGCAGTTACTCGAGCGGGGGGGGAACCGGGGAGCTGTTTTTT
. . TRBJ2-6 TRBV4-3 CASSNRPSQSRANVLTF TGCGCCAGCAGCAATCGTCCGTCACAAAGTCGGGCCAACGTCCTGACTTTC
. . TRBJ1-6 TRBV11-2 CASSSRSALLNSPLHF TGTGCCAGCAGCTCCCGAAGCGCACTACTTAATTCACCCCTCCACTTT
. TRBD2 TRBJ2-7 TRBV6-5 CASSQFMSGVYEQYF TGTGCCAGCAGTCAATTCATGAGCGGGGTTTACGAGCAGTACTTC
. . TRBJ2-7 TRBV15 CATSYLGADLSYEQYF TGTGCCACCAGCTACCTGGGAGCGGACCTCTCCTACGAGCAGTACTTC
. TRBD1 TRBJ2-4 TRBV2 CASSGGRTGGYF TGTGCCAGCAGTGGGGGAAGGACAGGGGGGTACTTC
. . TRBJ2-3 TRBV18 CASSPPSTDTQYF TGTGCCAGCTCACCTCCTAGCACAGATACGCAGTATTTT
. TRBD2 TRBJ2-2 TRBV6-1 CASSETSDTGELFF TGTGCCAGCAGTGAGACTAGCGACACCGGGGAGCTGTTTTTT
. . TRBJ1-4 TRBV5-4 CASSPSDSDEKLFF TGTGCCAGCAGCCCGTCGGATTCGGATGAAAAACTGTTTTTT
once . TRBJ2-1 TRBV10-3 CAIRENNEQFF TGTGCCATCAGAGAAAATAATGAGCAGTTCTTC
. TRBD2 TRBJ2-7 TRBV6-1 CASSEGLAGLSSYEQYF TGTGCCAGCAGTGAAGGACTAGCGGGGCTGAGCTCCTACGAGCAGTACTTC
. . TRBJ1-2 TRBV10-1 CASSANVNYGYTF TGCGCCAGCAGTGCTAATGTTAACTATGGCTACACCTTC
. . TRBJ2-5 TRBV18 CASSPEVQETQYF TGTGCCAGCTCACCAGAAGTCCAAGAGACCCAGTACTTC
. TRBD2 TRBJ2-3 TRBV7-9 CASSFPRTSGGDTDTQYF TGTGCCAGCAGCTTCCCTCGGACTAGCGGGGGGGATACAGATACGCAGTATTTT
. . TRBJ2-1 TRBV29-1 CSASRDRGHNEQFF TGCAGCGCCTCCCGTGACAGAGGACACAATGAGCAGTTCTTC
. . TRBJ2-5 TRBV4-3 CASSQLGGGSQETQYF TGCGCCAGCAGCCAATTGGGGGGCGGGAGCCAAGAGACCCAGTACTTC
. TRBD1 TRBJ1-1 TRBV5-1 CASSLGQGQGTEAFF TGCGCCAGCAGCCTCGGACAGGGACAAGGGACTGAAGCTTTCTTT
. TRBD2 TRBJ2-5 TRBV29-1 CSVEREAGETQYF TGCAGCGTTGAGCGGGAGGCAGGAGAGACCCAGTACTTC
once TRBD1 TRBJ2-1 TRBV6-4 CASSDGTGGNEQFF TGTGCCAGCAGTGACGGGACAGGGGGCAATGAGCAGTTCTTC
. . TRBJ2-6 TRBV19 CASSFRDIFSGANVLTF TGTGCCAGTAGTTTCCGGGACATATTCTCTGGGGCCAACGTCCTGACTTTC
. . TRBJ1-1 TRBV18 CASSPYPGVGTEAFF TGTGCCAGCTCACCATACCCCGGGGTGGGCACTGAAGCTTTCTTT
. . TRBJ1-5 TRBV5-1 CASRRGDQPQHF TGCGCCAGCCGAAGGGGGGATCAGCCCCAGCATTTT
. TRBD2 TRBJ2-7 TRBV11-2 CASSYSAGDRYF TGTGCCAGCAGCTACTCAGCGGGAGATAGGTACTTC
. TRBD2 TRBJ2-7 TRBV2 CASTGRVAGGLDEQYF TGTGCCAGCACCGGACGGGTAGCGGGAGGGTTAGACGAGCAGTACTTC
. TRBD1 TRBJ2-4 TRBV20-1 CSFDRENIQYF TGCAGTTTCGACAGGGAAAACATTCAGTACTTC
once . TRBJ1-5 TRBV9 CASSVEGGPQHF TGTGCCAGCAGCGTAGAAGGGGGGCCCCAGCATTTT
once . TRBJ2-2 TRBV7-2 CASSLERTSNTGELFF TGTGCCAGCAGCTTAGAACGGACTTCGAACACCGGGGAGCTGTTTTTT
. . TRBJ1-2 TRBV28 CASTRGTAFNYGYTF TGTGCCAGCACCAGAGGGACGGCTTTCAACTATGGCTACACCTTC
. . TRBJ2-7 TRBV7-2 CASSLVFSRSGEQYF TGTGCCAGCAGCTTAGTGTTTTCCAGGTCTGGCGAGCAGTACTTC
. TRBD1 TRBJ1-5 TRBV5-6 CASSSQGARQPQHF TGTGCCAGCAGCTCACAGGGGGCGAGGCAGCCCCAGCATTTT
. TRBD2 TRBJ2-1 TRBV5-1 CASRDGLADFNEQFF TGCGCCAGCAGAGACGGACTAGCGGACTTCAATGAGCAGTTCTTC
once . TRBJ2-5 TRBV27 CASSLGARVKETQYF TGTGCCAGCAGTTTAGGGGCCAGGGTAAAAGAGACCCAGTACTTC
. . TRBJ2-1 TRBV27 CASSLSGGHEQFF TGTGCCAGCAGTTTATCGGGGGGACATGAGCAGTTCTTC
. . TRBJ2-2 TRBV7-9 CASSSGLNTGELFF TGTGCCAGCAGCAGCGGGCTAAACACCGGGGAGCTGTTTTTT
. . TRBJ2-1 TRBV19 CASINAGSYNEQFF TGTGCCAGTATCAATGCAGGCTCCTACAATGAGCAGTTCTTC
once TRBD1 TRBJ2-7 TRBV19 CASSMDRGLEQYF TGTGCCAGTAGTATGGACAGGGGGCTCGAGCAGTACTTC
. . TRBJ1-1 TRBV27 CASSQRGREPEAFF TGTGCCAGCAGTCAACGAGGAAGGGAGCCTGAAGCTTTCTTT
. . TRBJ1-4 TRBV16 CASSQSPSSKNKKLFF TGTGCCAGCAGCCAATCGCCCTCGTCCAAAAACAAAAAACTGTTTTTT
. . TRBJ2-1 TRBV5-1 CASSLEIGRQFF TGCGCCAGCAGCTTGGAGATTGGGCGGCAGTTCTTC
. . TRBJ2-6 TRBV29-1 CSAATDTNSGANVLTF TGCAGCGCCGCCACAGACACGAACTCTGGGGCCAACGTCCTGACTTTC
. . TRBJ2-3 TRBV7-9 CASSRRSRVKDTQYF TGTGCCAGCAGCCGACGCTCGAGGGTTAAAGATACGCAGTATTTT
. TRBD1 TRBJ1-2 TRBV10-2 CASSEYDRGIEGYTF TGCGCCAGCAGTGAGTACGACAGGGGGATTGAAGGCTACACCTTC
once TRBD1 TRBJ2-2 TRBV7-3 CASSSPGQGYTGELFF TGTGCCAGCAGCTCCCCGGGACAGGGGTACACCGGGGAGCTGTTTTTT
. . TRBJ2-7 TRBV4-1 CASSPQLQGGYEQYF TGCGCCAGCAGCCCACAGCTTCAGGGGGGATACGAGCAGTACTTC